This T cell receptor (beta chain) was recorded in a study of post-analysis software for immune sequencing data. Study conclusions and caveats: The five TRBV segments detected at higher frequency in patients than in controls included TRBV5-6, TRBV5-1 and TRBV20-1. Same-batch preparations were strongly co-clustered by F measure. The normalized Chao1 diversity of multiple sclerosis patients was significantly lower than that of controls.

Concerning this clonotype: Its target is not known.

Trimming shortened V by 5 bases and J by 3 bases, and 14 bases separated the two germline ends. This CDR3 comprises 14 residues. CDR1 is SEHNR and CDR2 is FQNEAQ in the germline V gene (reference sequence). Prepared TCR beta cDNA libraries contained unique molecular identifiers. One entry per CDR3 protein, called by TCRdb with MiXCR from the PCR reads. Here the sample spans around 710,000 distinct CDR3 sequences, around 42% being singletons. The source material was blood. V gene TRBV7-9 combines with J gene TRBJ2-7, with a weak D call TRBD2 (5 bases). The receptor was derived from a girl between 10 and 17 years old with multiple sclerosis. CDR3: CASSPAERNYEQYF. DNA for the CDR3: TGTGCCAGCAGCCCCGCCGAGCGGAACTACGAGCAGTACTTC.